Listed below are T cell receptor beta chains from one sample, sequenced in a study of post-analysis software for immune sequencing data. TCRdb independently ran MiXCR on the PCR reads; one entry per CDR3 protein. This table has about 560,000 distinct CDR3 sequences, about 40% appearing once. The sequenced material came from blood. These TCRs come from a girl aged 10 to 17 with multiple sclerosis. Both conserved end residues are part of each CDR3. The order of the fields is J gene, V gene, D gene, clone size, CDR3 DNA, CDR3 protein. D genes are given only for firm matches. Expanded clones get a size class; other rows say once, few or many, or leave the size out.

j_call: TRBJ1-1
v_call: TRBV12-3/TRBV12-4
d_call: .
clone_size: .
cdr3_nt: TGTGCCAGCAGTTGGCAGAACACTGAAGCTTTCTTT
cdr3_aa: CASSWQNTEAFF

j_call: TRBJ1-4
v_call: TRBV6-6
d_call: .
clone_size: once
cdr3_nt: TGTGCCAGCAGTCACCCCCTTCCTGGTCGGGATGAAAAACTGTTTTTT
cdr3_aa: CASSHPLPGRDEKLFF

j_call: TRBJ1-2
v_call: TRBV29-1
d_call: .
clone_size: .
cdr3_nt: TGCAGCGTGGGGACTGAGTATGGCTACACCTTC
cdr3_aa: CSVGTEYGYTF

j_call: TRBJ1-1
v_call: TRBV12-3/TRBV12-4
d_call: .
clone_size: .
cdr3_nt: TGTGCCAGCACCCGGGGCCCGGGCACTGAAGCTTTCTTT
cdr3_aa: CASTRGPGTEAFF

j_call: TRBJ2-3
v_call: TRBV11-2
d_call: TRBD2
clone_size: .
cdr3_nt: TGTGCCAGCAGCTTAGTTGGAGCGGGAGGCACAGATACGCAGTATTTT
cdr3_aa: CASSLVGAGGTDTQYF

j_call: TRBJ2-3
v_call: TRBV9
d_call: .
clone_size: .
cdr3_nt: TGTGCCAGCAGCGTAACTACAGCGGGCAATACGCAGTATTTT
cdr3_aa: CASSVTTAGNTQYF

j_call: TRBJ2-3
v_call: TRBV27
d_call: TRBD2
clone_size: .
cdr3_nt: TGTGCCAGCAGTGAAACGGGACTAGCGGGACCAGGAGATACGCAGTATTTT
cdr3_aa: CASSETGLAGPGDTQYF

j_call: TRBJ2-7
v_call: TRBV20-1
d_call: .
clone_size: .
cdr3_nt: TGCAGTGCAGGGGACCTAAGCGAGCAGTACTTC
cdr3_aa: CSAGDLSEQYF

j_call: TRBJ2-5
v_call: TRBV7-2
d_call: TRBD2
clone_size: once
cdr3_nt: TGTGCCAGCAGCACGGCGCCCCAAGCGGGGGTGGAGACCCAGTACTTC
cdr3_aa: CASSTAPQAGVETQYF

j_call: TRBJ2-4
v_call: TRBV3-1
d_call: TRBD1
clone_size: few
cdr3_nt: TGTGCCAGCAGCTCCGGACAGGGGAGTGACATTCAGTACTTC
cdr3_aa: CASSSGQGSDIQYF

j_call: TRBJ2-7
v_call: TRBV20-1
d_call: TRBD2
clone_size: .
cdr3_nt: TGCAGTGCTAGAGATAGGACTAGCGGGCTCTACGAGCAGTACTTC
cdr3_aa: CSARDRTSGLYEQYF

j_call: TRBJ2-7
v_call: TRBV18
d_call: .
clone_size: many
cdr3_nt: TGTGCCAGCTCACCAGGGGTGTACGAGCAGTACTTC
cdr3_aa: CASSPGVYEQYF

j_call: TRBJ2-7
v_call: TRBV12-3/TRBV12-4
d_call: .
clone_size: few
cdr3_nt: TGTGCCAGCGGGTTTCTGGGAGAGCAGTACTTC
cdr3_aa: CASGFLGEQYF

j_call: TRBJ2-2
v_call: TRBV5-6
d_call: .
clone_size: .
cdr3_nt: TGTGCCAGCAGCTTGCTTTCCGGGGAGCTGTTTTTT
cdr3_aa: CASSLLSGELFF

j_call: TRBJ2-7
v_call: TRBV12-3/TRBV12-4
d_call: TRBD2
clone_size: .
cdr3_nt: TGTGCCAGCAGCCCCAAGAGCGGGGTTATCTACGAGCAGTACTTC
cdr3_aa: CASSPKSGVIYEQYF

j_call: TRBJ2-1
v_call: TRBV4-1
d_call: .
clone_size: .
cdr3_nt: TGCGCCAGCAGGTCAATTGCTAAGCAGTTCTTC
cdr3_aa: CASRSIAKQFF

j_call: TRBJ2-5
v_call: TRBV7-9
d_call: TRBD2
clone_size: .
cdr3_nt: TGTGCCAGCAGCTTAGGTCTAGCGGGTACATACCAAGAGACCCAGTACTTC
cdr3_aa: CASSLGLAGTYQETQYF

j_call: TRBJ2-7
v_call: TRBV2
d_call: TRBD1
clone_size: few
cdr3_nt: TGTGCCAGCAGTTCCGGACAGGACCCTCCCTACGAGCAGTACTTC
cdr3_aa: CASSSGQDPPYEQYF

j_call: TRBJ2-5
v_call: TRBV20-1
d_call: .
clone_size: few
cdr3_nt: TGCAGTGCTAGCCCGGACTCTCAAGAGACCCAGTACTTC
cdr3_aa: CSASPDSQETQYF

j_call: TRBJ2-3
v_call: TRBV5-1
d_call: TRBD2
clone_size: .
cdr3_nt: TGCGCCAGCAGCCCAATGACTTACCGGGACTACTTCGACCCCTTCACAGATACGCAGTATTTT
cdr3_aa: CASSPMTYRDYFDPFTDTQYF

j_call: TRBJ2-7
v_call: TRBV7-6
d_call: TRBD2
clone_size: few
cdr3_nt: TGTGCCAGCAGCCCTAGTTTTAGCGGGAGAGTCTCCTACGAGCAGTACTTC
cdr3_aa: CASSPSFSGRVSYEQYF

j_call: TRBJ2-7
v_call: TRBV12-3/TRBV12-4
d_call: .
clone_size: few
cdr3_nt: TGTGCCAGCAGGATTAGGGGGGGGAACTACGAGCAGTACTTC
cdr3_aa: CASRIRGGNYEQYF

j_call: TRBJ2-1
v_call: TRBV12-5
d_call: .
clone_size: .
cdr3_nt: TGTGCTAGTGGTTTGCCACGAGTGAATGAGCAGTTCTTC
cdr3_aa: CASGLPRVNEQFF

j_call: TRBJ2-1
v_call: TRBV6-4
d_call: TRBD2
clone_size: .
cdr3_nt: TGTACCAGCAGCACCGGGACTAGCGGGAGAGGGGAGCAGTTCTTC
cdr3_aa: CTSSTGTSGRGEQFF

j_call: TRBJ1-2
v_call: TRBV5-1
d_call: .
clone_size: .
cdr3_nt: TGCGCCAGCAGCTTGGACAGGGTTGCGAGGGGCTACACCTTC
cdr3_aa: CASSLDRVARGYTF

j_call: TRBJ2-3
v_call: TRBV12-3/TRBV12-4
d_call: .
clone_size: few
cdr3_nt: TGTGCCAGCACCCGTGGGTCGGATACGCAGTATTTT
cdr3_aa: CASTRGSDTQYF

j_call: TRBJ2-1
v_call: TRBV5-1
d_call: .
clone_size: .
cdr3_nt: TGCGCCAGCAGCCCGACCCACAATGAGCAGTTCTTC
cdr3_aa: CASSPTHNEQFF

j_call: TRBJ1-5
v_call: TRBV10-3
d_call: .
clone_size: few
cdr3_nt: TGTGCCATCAGTGAGTCTCAGGGTAGCAATCAGCCCCAGCATTTT
cdr3_aa: CAISESQGSNQPQHF

j_call: TRBJ1-6
v_call: TRBV12-3/TRBV12-4
d_call: .
clone_size: .
cdr3_nt: TGTGCCAGCAGTTTCTGGGATTCACCCCTCCACTTT
cdr3_aa: CASSFWDSPLHF

j_call: TRBJ2-1
v_call: TRBV5-6
d_call: .
clone_size: .
cdr3_nt: TGTGCCAGCAGCTTCCCGGGACTGCCCTACACTGAGCAGTTCTTC
cdr3_aa: CASSFPGLPYTEQFF

j_call: TRBJ2-1
v_call: TRBV4-1
d_call: TRBD2
clone_size: .
cdr3_nt: TGCGCCAGCAGCCAAGGGCGGGAGAGGGTTCAGGATGAGCAGTTCTTC
cdr3_aa: CASSQGRERVQDEQFF

j_call: TRBJ1-1
v_call: TRBV11-1
d_call: .
clone_size: .
cdr3_nt: TGTGCCAGCAGACTGGGCATTGCCATGAACACTGAAGCTTTCTTT
cdr3_aa: CASRLGIAMNTEAFF

j_call: TRBJ2-7
v_call: TRBV12-3/TRBV12-4
d_call: TRBD2
clone_size: .
cdr3_nt: TGTGCCAGCACCCGCGGTGGTAGCGGGCCGTACGAGCAGTACTTC
cdr3_aa: CASTRGGSGPYEQYF

j_call: TRBJ2-7
v_call: TRBV20-1
d_call: TRBD1
clone_size: .
cdr3_nt: TGCAGTGCTACCAGGACAGGGGGCTACGAGCAGTACTTC
cdr3_aa: CSATRTGGYEQYF

j_call: TRBJ1-2
v_call: TRBV5-1
d_call: .
clone_size: few
cdr3_nt: TGCGCCAGCAGCTTGGCGGCGGCGGAGAGCTACACCTTC
cdr3_aa: CASSLAAAESYTF

j_call: TRBJ2-5
v_call: TRBV20-1
d_call: TRBD1
clone_size: .
cdr3_nt: TGCAGTGCTAGAGAGGGACAGGGGACGGAGACCCAGTACTTC
cdr3_aa: CSAREGQGTETQYF

j_call: TRBJ2-3
v_call: TRBV7-9
d_call: .
clone_size: .
cdr3_nt: TGTGCCAGCAGCGATAACGACAGGACCACAGATACGCAGTATTTT
cdr3_aa: CASSDNDRTTDTQYF

j_call: TRBJ2-5
v_call: TRBV5-6
d_call: TRBD2
clone_size: .
cdr3_nt: TGTGCCAGCAGCTTGGTACTAGCGGGAGGGCTAGAGACCCAGTACTTC
cdr3_aa: CASSLVLAGGLETQYF

j_call: TRBJ2-3
v_call: TRBV7-9
d_call: .
clone_size: few
cdr3_nt: TGTGCCAGCAGCGCCCAATGGGGCGGCACAGATACGCAGTATTTT
cdr3_aa: CASSAQWGGTDTQYF

j_call: TRBJ2-1
v_call: TRBV12-3/TRBV12-4
d_call: TRBD2
clone_size: few
cdr3_nt: TGTGCCAGCAGTTGGACTAGCGGGGGTGGGTACAATGAGCAGTTCTTC
cdr3_aa: CASSWTSGGGYNEQFF

j_call: TRBJ1-2
v_call: TRBV5-1
d_call: .
clone_size: few
cdr3_nt: TGCGCCAGCAGCTTCGGGCAGCTCGACTATGGCTACACCTTC
cdr3_aa: CASSFGQLDYGYTF

j_call: TRBJ1-5
v_call: TRBV5-5
d_call: .
clone_size: .
cdr3_nt: TGTGCCAGCAGCTGGTGGGGAGAGGGCAATCGGCCCCAGCATTTT
cdr3_aa: CASSWWGEGNRPQHF

j_call: TRBJ2-7
v_call: TRBV30
d_call: TRBD1
clone_size: few
cdr3_nt: TGTGCCTGGACCGCAAGGGGGCCGGGCGAGCAGTACTTC
cdr3_aa: CAWTARGPGEQYF

j_call: TRBJ1-6
v_call: TRBV5-1
d_call: .
clone_size: .
cdr3_nt: TGCGCCAGCAGCCCGGACAGCTATAATTCACCCCTCCACTTT
cdr3_aa: CASSPDSYNSPLHF

j_call: TRBJ2-7
v_call: TRBV5-1
d_call: TRBD1
clone_size: few
cdr3_nt: TGCGCCAGCAGCGCCGACAGGGGATCCCACGAGCAGTACTTC
cdr3_aa: CASSADRGSHEQYF

j_call: TRBJ2-5
v_call: TRBV24-1
d_call: TRBD2
clone_size: few
cdr3_nt: TGTGCCACCAGTGACCCCGGACTAGCGGACCAAGAGACCCAGTACTTC
cdr3_aa: CATSDPGLADQETQYF

j_call: TRBJ2-1
v_call: TRBV12-3/TRBV12-4
d_call: .
clone_size: .
cdr3_nt: TGTGCCAGCAGTTCCAGGACTGGCGGGCAAAACAATGAGCAGTTCTTC
cdr3_aa: CASSSRTGGQNNEQFF

j_call: TRBJ2-5
v_call: TRBV7-2
d_call: TRBD2
clone_size: few
cdr3_nt: TGTGCCAGCAGCCAGACTAGCGGGAAGGAGACTCAGTACTTC
cdr3_aa: CASSQTSGKETQYF

j_call: TRBJ1-2
v_call: TRBV11-3
d_call: TRBD1
clone_size: .
cdr3_nt: TGTGCCAGCAGCACCCTGACAGGGAATGGCTACACCTTC
cdr3_aa: CASSTLTGNGYTF

j_call: TRBJ2-3
v_call: TRBV5-1
d_call: .
clone_size: .
cdr3_nt: TGCGCCAGCAGAACAGGTCTGGCGGCGACAGATACGCAGTATTTT
cdr3_aa: CASRTGLAATDTQYF

j_call: TRBJ2-3
v_call: TRBV6-6
d_call: TRBD2
clone_size: .
cdr3_nt: TGTGCCAGCAGTGGAGTTACCAGACTAGCGGTGGATACGCAGTATTTT
cdr3_aa: CASSGVTRLAVDTQYF

j_call: TRBJ1-1
v_call: TRBV2
d_call: TRBD1
clone_size: many
cdr3_nt: TGTGCCAGCAGTCAGGGGGAGAACACTGAAGCTTTCTTT
cdr3_aa: CASSQGENTEAFF

j_call: TRBJ2-7
v_call: TRBV20-1
d_call: .
clone_size: .
cdr3_nt: TGCAGTGCTGTGAATCTGGGGGAGCAGTACTTC
cdr3_aa: CSAVNLGEQYF

j_call: TRBJ1-1
v_call: TRBV6-5
d_call: .
clone_size: .
cdr3_nt: TGTGCCAGCATCCCGGAGGGGAACACTGAAGCTTTCTTT
cdr3_aa: CASIPEGNTEAFF

j_call: TRBJ1-5
v_call: TRBV6-6
d_call: .
clone_size: .
cdr3_nt: TGTGCCAGCAGCTGGGGACGGGCAGGATGGGAGCAGCCCCAGCATTTT
cdr3_aa: CASSWGRAGWEQPQHF

j_call: TRBJ1-2
v_call: TRBV15
d_call: .
clone_size: .
cdr3_nt: TGTGCCACCAGCAGTGGTAGGACAGTCAACTATGGCTACACCTTC
cdr3_aa: CATSSGRTVNYGYTF

j_call: TRBJ1-5
v_call: TRBV7-8
d_call: TRBD1
clone_size: .
cdr3_nt: TGTGCCGGCAGCTTAGGGACAGGGGGAGATCAGCCCCAGCATTTT
cdr3_aa: CAGSLGTGGDQPQHF

j_call: TRBJ2-1
v_call: TRBV20-1
d_call: TRBD2
clone_size: .
cdr3_nt: TGCAGTGCTAGAGTTCTAGCGGGGGGCGATTACAATGAGCGGTTCTTC
cdr3_aa: CSARVLAGGDYNERFF

j_call: TRBJ2-7
v_call: TRBV7-9
d_call: TRBD1
clone_size: .
cdr3_nt: TGTGCCAGCAGCCTCCAGGACGGGACAGGGGCCGAGCAGTACTTC
cdr3_aa: CASSLQDGTGAEQYF

j_call: TRBJ2-3
v_call: TRBV6-4
d_call: .
clone_size: many
cdr3_nt: TGTGCCAGCAGTGACAGGGGCGGCACAGATACGCAGTATTTT
cdr3_aa: CASSDRGGTDTQYF